This entry lists 10 T cell receptor beta chains sequenced from one sample in a study of blood T cells in healthy people across ages. For the second PCR, which ran for roughly 7 to 11 cycles, a sample-barcoded 5' primer and a J-beta primer mix were used. MiXCR, applied by TCRdb to the 5' RACE reads, yields one record per CDR3 protein. The table lists under 1,100,000 distinct CDR3 sequences, 25% of them singletons. This sample also belongs to another study, concerning T cells of mothers and their children.

Sequencing was performed on blood. These receptors all stem from a girl under 10 years old in good health.

The chain employs TRBV11-2 and TRBJ2-1; D uncertain. The V gene lost 6 bases and the J gene lost 7 bases, with 13 bases spanning the gap. This CDR3 region has 13 residues. CDR1 SGHAT and CDR2 FQNNGV come from the germline V gene. Here the CDR3 DNA reads TGTGCCAGCAGTGAGGCCGCCACAAATGAGCAGTTCTTC. This encodes CASSEAATNEQFF.

J is TRBJ1-1 and V is TRBV7-2; no definite D call. Germline values: CDR1 SGHTA, CDR2 FQGNSA. CDR3 size: 14 residues. V lost 4 bases, J lost 0 bases, and 9 bases lay in between. The CDR3 DNA sequence: TGTGCCAGCAGCTCAGCTTCCCTGAACACTGAAGCTTTCTTT. Translated: CASSSASLNTEAFF.

This clonotype was picked up a small number of times. The rearrangement uses TRBV20-1 and TRBJ2-3, with TRBD1 as a possible D gene (5 bases). The V and J ends lost 2 bases and 1 base respectively, with 19 bases between them. The CDR3 consists of 17 residues. Germline V gene data show CDR1 as DFQATT and CDR2 as SNEGSKA (reference sequence). CDR3 in DNA: TGCAGTGCTAGACCGACCAGGGCGCCACGTGGCACAGATACGCAGTATTTT. The encoded protein is CSARPTRAPRGTDTQYF.

In this sample, this clonotype turned up a few times. The genes are TRBV7-3 and TRBJ2-7; a weak D match, TRBD1 (6 bases). CDR1 is SGHTA, CDR2 FQGTGA, per germline. V lost 3 bases, J lost 5 bases, and 14 bases lay in between. The CDR3 consists of 14 residues. CDR3 DNA: TGTGCCAGCAGCTTCACCGGGACAAATAACGAGCAGTACTTC. It encodes CASSFTGTNNEQYF.

This clonotype turned up a few times. V is TRBV10-3 and J is TRBJ2-1; perhaps TRBD1 as D (6 bases). CDR1 is ENHRY and CDR2 is SYGVKD in the germline V gene. V dropped 2 bases and J dropped 7 bases, with 12 bases sitting between them. The CDR3 totals 14 residues. CDR3 residues: CAISEVYGTNEQFF. CDR3 DNA: TGTGCCATCAGTGAGGTTTACGGGACAAATGAGCAGTTCTTC.

This chain connects TRBV28 to TRBJ2-3, with a weak D call TRBD2 (5 bases). V dropped 3 bases and J dropped 3 bases, with 10 bases sitting between them. The germline V gene encodes CDR1 MDHEN and CDR2 SYDVKM. The CDR3 runs to 14 residues. The CDR3, as DNA: TGTGCCAGCAGTTTGAGACTACATACAGATACGCAGTATTTT. It encodes CASSLRLHTDTQYF.

This clonotype was observed a few times. The rearrangement links TRBV20-1 to TRBJ1-1; D not certain. Germline V gene data show CDR1 as DFQATT and CDR2 as SNEGSKA (reference sequence). Trimming removed 5 bases at V and 4 bases at J, with 17 bases between. The CDR3 is 14 residues long. Here the CDR3 DNA reads TGCAGTGCTGAAGAAAGGAGATCGGGCACTGAAGCTTTCTTT. Its translation is CSAEERRSGTEAFF.

The CDR3 nucleotides are TGTGCCAGCAGCTTAGGCACTCACAAGAACACTGAAGCTTTCTTT. The encoded protein is CASSLGTHKNTEAFF. V usage is TRBV13 and J usage is TRBJ1-1; D is uncertain. The CDR3 totals 15 residues. From germline, CDR1 is PRHDT and CDR2 FYEKMQ (reference sequence). V lost 0 bases to trimming and J lost 1 base, with 9 bases between them.

About this clonotype: The conserved phenylalanine or tryptophan normally closing the CDR3 is absent here, so this likely arose from a read error. This sequence joins TRBV12-3 or TRBV12-4 and TRBJ2-1, with a weak D call TRBD2 (5 bases). The V and J ends lost 5 bases and 9 bases respectively, with 14 bases between them. This CDR3 is 13 amino acids long. Here the CDR3 DNA reads TGTGCCAGCAGTCCCTCTTCGGGAACTGAGCAGTTCCTC. Translated: CASSPSSGTEQFL.

This clonotype showed up just once. The V gene is TRBV6-1, the J gene TRBJ2-7; D is unresolved. The V gene's germline CDR1 is MNHNS and CDR2 SASEGT. This CDR3 spans 15 amino acids. The V gene lost 3 bases and the J gene lost 4 bases, with 16 bases spanning the gap. The CDR3: CASSDSKGSLYEQYF. CDR3 in DNA: TGTGCCAGCAGTGACTCCAAAGGTTCGCTATACGAGCAGTACTTC.